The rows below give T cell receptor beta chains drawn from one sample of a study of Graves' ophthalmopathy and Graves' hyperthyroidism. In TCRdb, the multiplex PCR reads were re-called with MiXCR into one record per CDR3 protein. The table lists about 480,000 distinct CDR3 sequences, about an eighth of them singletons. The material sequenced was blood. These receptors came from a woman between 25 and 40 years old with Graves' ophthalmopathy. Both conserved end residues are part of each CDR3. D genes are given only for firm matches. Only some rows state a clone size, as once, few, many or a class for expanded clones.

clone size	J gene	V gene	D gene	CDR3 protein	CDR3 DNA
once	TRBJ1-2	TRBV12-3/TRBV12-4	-	CASSIDGLGGYTF	TGTGCCAGCAGCATAGACGGACTCGGGGGCTACACCTTC
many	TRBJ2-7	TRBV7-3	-	CASSLWRLGYEQYF	TGTGCCAGCAGCTTATGGAGACTGGGATACGAGCAGTACTTC
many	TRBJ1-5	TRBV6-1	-	CASRDQNQPQHF	TGTGCCAGCAGGGACCAGAATCAGCCCCAGCATTTT
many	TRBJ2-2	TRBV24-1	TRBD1	CATRDRGDTGELFF	TGTGCCACCAGGGACAGGGGTGACACCGGGGAGCTGTTTTTT
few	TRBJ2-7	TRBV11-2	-	CAISNGVLYEQYF	TGTGCCATATCAAATGGGGTTCTCTACGAGCAGTACTTC
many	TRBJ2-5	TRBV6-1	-	CASSGTAVRSF	TGTGCCAGCAGTGGGACGGCGGTCCGTTCCTTC
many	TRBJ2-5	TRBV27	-	CASSLRDSQETQYF	TGTGCCAGCAGTTTGCGGGACAGCCAAGAGACCCAGTACTTC
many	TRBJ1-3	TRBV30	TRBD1	CAWSVPRQGSSGNTIYF	TGTGCCTGGAGTGTCCCCCGACAGGGGAGCTCTGGAAACACCATATATTTT
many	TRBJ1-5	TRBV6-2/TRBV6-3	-	CASSYSVDSNQPQHF	TGTGCCAGCAGTTACTCCGTGGATAGCAATCAGCCCCAGCATTTT
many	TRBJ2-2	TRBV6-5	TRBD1	CASGTGDTGELFF	TGTGCCAGCGGGACAGGGGACACCGGGGAGCTGTTTTTT
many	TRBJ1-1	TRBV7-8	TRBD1	CASSWDRNTEAFF	TGTGCCAGCAGCTGGGACAGGAACACTGAAGCTTTCTTT
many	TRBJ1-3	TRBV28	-	CASLEQEDSGNTIYF	TGTGCCAGCCTAGAGCAGGAAGACTCTGGAAACACCATATATTTT
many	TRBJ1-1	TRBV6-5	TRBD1	CASSYTTGWDRGRAFF	TGTGCCAGCAGTTACACAACCGGGTGGGACAGGGGCAGGGCTTTCTTT
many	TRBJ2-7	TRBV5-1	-	CASSLPSPIEQYF	TGCGCCAGCAGCTTACCTAGCCCCATCGAGCAGTACTTC
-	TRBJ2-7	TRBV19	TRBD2	CASSIAGAGVPYEQYF	TGTGCCAGTAGTATAGCCGGTGCGGGGGTGCCCTACGAGCAGTACTTC
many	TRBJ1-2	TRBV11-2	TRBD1	CASSLTGGGNYGYTF	TGTGCCAGCAGCTTGACAGGGGGCGGGAACTATGGCTACACCTTC
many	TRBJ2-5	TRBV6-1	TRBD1	CASSVDRGRQETQYF	TGTGCCAGCAGTGTAGACAGGGGCCGCCAAGAGACCCAGTACTTC
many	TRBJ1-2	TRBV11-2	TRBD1	CASSPGQGVGYTF	TGTGCCAGCAGCCCTGGACAGGGGGTAGGCTACACCTTC
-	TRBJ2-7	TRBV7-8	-	CASSLVWGSYEQYF	TGTGCCAGCAGCTTAGTCTGGGGATCCTACGAGCAGTACTTC
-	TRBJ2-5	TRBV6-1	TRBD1	CAILTGGSETQYF	TGTGCCATCCTGACAGGGGGCTCAGAGACCCAGTACTTC
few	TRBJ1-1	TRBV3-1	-	CASSLQRTADTEAFF	TGTGCCAGCAGCCTACAGCGGACGGCGGACACTGAAGCTTTCTTT
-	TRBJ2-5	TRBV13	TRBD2	CASSLGGYQRGGQYF	TGTGCCAGCAGCTTAGGAGGTTACCAGCGGGGGGGCCAGTACTTC
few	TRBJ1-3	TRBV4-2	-	CASSRSTDPSGNTIYF	TGTGCCAGCAGCCGGTCGACAGACCCCTCTGGAAACACCATATATTTT
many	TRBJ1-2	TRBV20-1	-	CSAFRRTSYGYTF	TGCAGTGCTTTCCGACGGACTTCGTATGGCTACACCTTC
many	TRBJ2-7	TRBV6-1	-	CASIIDKARDEQYF	TGTGCCAGCATAATAGACAAGGCCCGGGACGAGCAGTACTTC
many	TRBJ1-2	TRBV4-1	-	CASSQVLSYGYTF	TGCGCCAGCAGCCAAGTCTTGAGCTATGGCTACACCTTC
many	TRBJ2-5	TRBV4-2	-	CASSQDFETQYF	TGTGCCAGCAGCCAAGATTTTGAGACCCAGTACTTC
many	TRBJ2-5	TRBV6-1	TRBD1	CASSPGQGLLRETQYF	TGTGCCAGCAGTCCAGGACAGGGACTTTTGAGAGAGACCCAGTACTTC
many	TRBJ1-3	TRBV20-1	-	CSAHEDGNTIYF	TGCAGTGCCCACGAAGACGGAAACACCATATATTTT
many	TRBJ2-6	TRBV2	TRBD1	CASSEVSGGHSGANVLTF	TGTGCCAGCAGTGAAGTGTCAGGGGGTCACTCTGGGGCCAACGTCCTGACTTTC
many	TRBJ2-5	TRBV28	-	CASSPWSADPETQYF	TGTGCCAGCAGCCCCTGGTCAGCCGATCCAGAGACCCAGTACTTC
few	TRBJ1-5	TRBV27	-	CASSARKGHFSNQPQHF	TGTGCCAGCAGTGCCCGTAAAGGACACTTTAGCAATCAGCCCCAGCATTTT
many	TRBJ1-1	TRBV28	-	CASSRRRNTEAFF	TGTGCCAGCAGCCGCAGGAGGAACACTGAAGCTTTCTTT
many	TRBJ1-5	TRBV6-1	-	CASGPGAYQPQHF	TGTGCCAGCGGGCCAGGGGCTTATCAGCCCCAGCATTTT
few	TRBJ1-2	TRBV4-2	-	CASSRRGEGYGYTF	TGTGCCAGCAGCCGAAGGGGCGAGGGCTATGGCTACACCTTC
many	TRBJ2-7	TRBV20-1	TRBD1	CSARDYGTGTYEQYF	TGCAGTGCTAGAGATTACGGGACAGGGACCTACGAGCAGTACTTC
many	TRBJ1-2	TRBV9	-	CASSVDAVLNYGYTF	TGTGCCAGCAGCGTAGATGCAGTTCTTAACTATGGCTACACCTTC
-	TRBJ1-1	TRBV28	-	CASSFDGDNGEAFF	TGTGCCAGCAGTTTTGACGGGGATAACGGTGAAGCTTTCTTT
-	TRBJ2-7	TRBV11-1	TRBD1	CASSLFGTEPDEQYF	TGTGCCAGCAGCTTATTCGGGACAGAGCCTGACGAGCAGTACTTC
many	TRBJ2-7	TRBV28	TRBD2	CASSDGGLAGSSYEQYF	TGTGCCAGCAGTGATGGGGGACTAGCGGGGAGCTCCTACGAGCAGTACTTC
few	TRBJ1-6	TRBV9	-	CASSPDHTIFRSSYNSPLHF	TGTGCCAGCAGCCCCGATCACACAATATTTAGGAGCTCCTATAATTCACCCCTCCACTTT
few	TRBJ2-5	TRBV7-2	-	CASSSGVLYQETQYF	TGTGCCAGCAGCTCGGGGGTATTATACCAAGAGACCCAGTACTTC
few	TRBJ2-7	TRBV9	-	CASSVEGSSYEQYF	TGTGCCAGCAGCGTGGAAGGGAGCTCCTACGAGCAGTACTTC
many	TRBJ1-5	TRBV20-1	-	CSARDLWAAQPQHF	TGCAGTGCTAGAGATCTCTGGGCCGCTCAGCCCCAGCATTTT
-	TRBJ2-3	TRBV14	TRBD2	CASSQVPGLAATDTQYF	TGTGCCAGCAGCCAAGTTCCCGGACTAGCGGCCACAGATACGCAGTATTTT
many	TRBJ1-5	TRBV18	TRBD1	CASSPRTGANNQPQHF	TGTGCCAGCTCACCCCGGACAGGGGCGAACAATCAGCCCCAGCATTTT
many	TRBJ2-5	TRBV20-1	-	CSARHGDSQETQYF	TGCAGTGCTAGACATGGGGACTCACAAGAGACCCAGTACTTC
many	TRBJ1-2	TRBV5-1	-	CASSLDGAPSHYGYTF	TGCGCCAGCAGCTTGGATGGGGCACCATCCCACTATGGCTACACCTTC
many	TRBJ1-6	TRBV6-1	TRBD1	CASSEWQGGSPLHF	TGTGCCAGCAGTGAATGGCAGGGGGGTTCACCCCTCCACTTT
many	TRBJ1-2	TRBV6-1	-	CASSEAGQGFYGYTF	TGTGCCAGCAGTGAAGCTGGGCAGGGGTTCTATGGCTACACCTTC
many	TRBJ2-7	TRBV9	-	CASSVGSQSYEQYF	TGTGCCAGCAGCGTAGGGAGTCAGTCCTACGAGCAGTACTTC
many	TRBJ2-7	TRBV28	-	CASSLSGTGPYEQYF	TGTGCCAGCAGTTTATCCGGGACGGGGCCCTACGAGCAGTACTTC
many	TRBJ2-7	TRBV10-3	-	CAATKEARSYEQYF	TGTGCCGCGACTAAGGAAGCTAGGTCCTACGAGCAGTACTTC
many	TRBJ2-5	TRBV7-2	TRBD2	CASSQTSGRGETQYF	TGTGCCAGCAGCCAGACTAGCGGGAGAGGGGAGACCCAGTACTTC
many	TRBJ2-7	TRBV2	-	CASIVRYEQYF	TGTGCCAGCATCGTGAGATACGAGCAGTACTTC